A single sample gave rise to the 4 T cell receptor beta chains below, sequenced in a study of CD8+ T cells in alopecia areata. Treatment here: oral pan-JAK inhibitor, 5-10 mg twice daily. Samples from alopecia areata patients were lesional scalp punch biopsies and peripheral blood. Extracted RNA was reverse transcribed into cDNA, the sequencing template. Only in-frame clones appear in the TCRdb table, and some are missing; sequencing was by immunoSEQ multiplex PCR. The sample yields roughly 4,000 clones, 69% seen once. This material consisted of skin, taken at week 24, from a patient treated with tofacitinib. The receptors stem from a human donor with alopecia areata.

The V gene is TRBV15, the J gene TRBJ2-5; a weak D match, TRBD1 (5 bases). Trimming shortened V by 1 base and J by 2 bases, and 11 bases separated the two germline ends. Germline CDR1 and CDR2: LNHNV and YYDKDF (reference sequence). The CDR3 sequence is 15 residues long. The CDR3 spells CATSRGAQGQETQYF. DNA of the CDR3: TGTGCCACCAGCAGAGGAGCCCAGGGTCAAGAGACCCAGTACTTC.

V is TRBV7-3 and J is TRBJ2-5; D unclear. CDR1 and CDR2 from the germline V gene are SGHTA and FQGTGA. This CDR3 has 12 amino acids. Between the trimmed V and J ends, which lost 4 bases and 5 bases, there was a span of 8 bases. The CDR3 is CASSWPGETQYF. The CDR3 region has the DNA TGTGCCAGCAGCTGGCCCGGGGAGACCCAGTACTTC.

This chain links TRBV5-4 with TRBJ2-5, with D uncertain. CDR3 length: 15 amino acids. Trimming left V 0 bases short and J 4 bases short, with 13 bases between. Germline V CDR1 and CDR2: SGHNT, YYREEE (reference sequence). Written as DNA, the CDR3 is TGTGCCAGCAGCTTGGTTTCAGCTTTGGGAGAGACCCAGTACTTC. Encoded protein: CASSLVSALGETQYF.

The genes are TRBV28 and TRBJ2-7; D is possibly TRBD2 (6 bases). The CDR3 runs 14 residues. V lost 2 bases, J lost 5 bases, and 13 bases lay in between. Germline V gives CDR1 MDHEN, CDR2 SYDVKM. The CDR3 loop is CASSLIVLAHEQYF. For the CDR3, the DNA is TGTGCCAGCAGTTTAATAGTACTAGCCCACGAGCAGTACTTC.